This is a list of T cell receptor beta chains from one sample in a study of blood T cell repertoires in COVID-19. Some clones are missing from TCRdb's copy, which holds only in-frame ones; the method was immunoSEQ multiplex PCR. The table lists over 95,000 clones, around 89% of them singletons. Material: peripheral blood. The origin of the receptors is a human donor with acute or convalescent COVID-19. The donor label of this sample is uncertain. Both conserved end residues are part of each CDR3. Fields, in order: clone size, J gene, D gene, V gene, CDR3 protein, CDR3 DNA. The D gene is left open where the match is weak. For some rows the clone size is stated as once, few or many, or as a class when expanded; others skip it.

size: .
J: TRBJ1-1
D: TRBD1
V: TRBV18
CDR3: CASSPNRDRGNTEAFF
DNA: TGTGCCAGCTCACCAAACCGGGACAGGGGGAACACTGAAGCTTTCTTT

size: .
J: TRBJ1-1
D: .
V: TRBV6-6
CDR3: CASTSREWGEAFF
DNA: TGTGCCAGCACTTCCAGGGAATGGGGTGAAGCTTTCTTT

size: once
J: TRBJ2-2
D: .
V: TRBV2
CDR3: CASSQGQNTGELFF
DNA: TGTGCCAGCTCCCAGGGACAGAACACCGGGGAGCTGTTTTTT

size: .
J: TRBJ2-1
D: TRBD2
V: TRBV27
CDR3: CASSYRSGGPPNEQFF
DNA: TGTGCCAGCAGTTACCGAAGCGGGGGGCCCCCCAATGAGCAGTTCTTC

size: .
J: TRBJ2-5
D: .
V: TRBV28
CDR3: CASNPAGLETQYF
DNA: TGTGCCAGCAACCCCGCAGGGCTGGAGACCCAGTACTTC

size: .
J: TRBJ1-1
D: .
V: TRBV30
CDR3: CAWSHGGVAFF
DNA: TGTGCCTGGAGTCACGGGGGTGTCGCTTTCTTT

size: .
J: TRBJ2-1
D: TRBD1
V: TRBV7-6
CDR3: CASSPWTGNEQFF
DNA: TGTGCCAGCAGCCCATGGACAGGGAATGAGCAGTTCTTC

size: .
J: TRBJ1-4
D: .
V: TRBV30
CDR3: CAWSVLGQRNEKLFF
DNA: TGTGCCTGGAGTGTACTAGGACAGAGAAATGAAAAACTGTTTTTT

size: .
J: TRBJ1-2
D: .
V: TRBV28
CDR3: CASTTKDRTFYGYTF
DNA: TGTGCCAGCACGACAAAAGACAGGACCTTCTATGGCTACACCTTC

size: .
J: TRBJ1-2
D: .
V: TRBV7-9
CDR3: CASSLPNYGYTF
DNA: TGTGCCAGCAGCTTACCGAACTATGGCTACACCTTC

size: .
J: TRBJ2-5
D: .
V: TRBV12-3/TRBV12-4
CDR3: CASSPGETQYF
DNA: TGTGCCAGCAGTCCCGGAGAGACCCAGTACTTC

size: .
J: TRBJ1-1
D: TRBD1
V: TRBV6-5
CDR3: CASSPLGQGNTEAFF
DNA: TGTGCCAGCAGTCCCCTAGGACAGGGGAACACTGAAGCTTTCTTT

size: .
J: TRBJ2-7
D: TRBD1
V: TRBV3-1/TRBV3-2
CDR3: CASSPTPGQATYEQYF
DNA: TGTGCCAGCAGCCCTACTCCGGGACAGGCTACCTACGAGCAGTACTTC

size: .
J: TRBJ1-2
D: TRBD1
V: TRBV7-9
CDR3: CASSSSGTVDYGYTF
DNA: TGTGCCAGCAGCTCATCCGGGACAGTGGACTATGGCTACACCTTC

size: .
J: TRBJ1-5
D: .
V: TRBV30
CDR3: CAWSVTEAQPQHF
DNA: TGTGCCTGGAGTGTCACCGAGGCTCAGCCCCAGCATTTT

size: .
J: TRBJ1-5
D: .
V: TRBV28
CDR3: CASSLGGLFQPQHF
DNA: TGTGCCAGCAGTTTAGGGGGACTGTTTCAGCCCCAGCATTTT

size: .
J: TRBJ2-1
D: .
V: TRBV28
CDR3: CATAWMRYEQFF
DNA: TGTGCCACCGCTTGGATGAGGTATGAGCAGTTCTTC

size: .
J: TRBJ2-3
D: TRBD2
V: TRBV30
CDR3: CAWGPGLGSDTQYF
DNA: TGTGCCTGGGGCCCGGGACTAGGTTCTGATACGCAGTATTTT

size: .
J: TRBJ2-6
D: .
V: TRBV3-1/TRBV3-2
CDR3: CASSQWASGANVLTF
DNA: TGTGCCAGCAGCCAATGGGCCTCTGGGGCCAACGTCCTGACTTTC

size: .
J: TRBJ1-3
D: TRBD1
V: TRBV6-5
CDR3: CASSAGGSGNTIYF
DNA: TGTGCCAGCAGCGCAGGGGGCTCTGGAAACACCATATATTTT

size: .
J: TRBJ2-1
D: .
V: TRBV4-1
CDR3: CASSQTNSGWDNEQFF
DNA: TGCGCCAGCAGCCAAACAAATTCAGGGTGGGACAATGAGCAGTTCTTC

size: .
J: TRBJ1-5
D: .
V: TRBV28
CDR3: CASSPPRRGWDQPQHF
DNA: TGTGCCAGCAGCCCCCCCCGGCGGGGCTGGGATCAGCCCCAGCATTTT

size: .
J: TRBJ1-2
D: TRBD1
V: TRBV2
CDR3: CASSAGIGQGVSYGYTF
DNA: TGTGCCAGCTCAGCGGGAATCGGACAGGGGGTTTCTTATGGCTACACCTTC

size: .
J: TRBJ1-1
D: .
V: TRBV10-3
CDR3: CAISEYVTENTEAFF
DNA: TGTGCCATCAGTGAGTATGTGACAGAGAACACTGAAGCTTTCTTT

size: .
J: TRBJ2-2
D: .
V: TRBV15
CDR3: CATSLTATGELFF
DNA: TGTGCCACCAGCCTTACCGCGACCGGGGAGCTGTTTTTT

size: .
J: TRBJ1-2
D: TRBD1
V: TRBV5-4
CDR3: CASSLDSQGDGYTF
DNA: TGTGCCAGCAGCCTGGACAGCCAGGGGGATGGCTACACCTTC

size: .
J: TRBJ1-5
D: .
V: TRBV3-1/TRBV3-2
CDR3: CASSQGVEGGGNQPQHF
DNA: TGTGCCAGCAGCCAAGGAGTCGAGGGCGGCGGCAATCAGCCCCAGCATTTT

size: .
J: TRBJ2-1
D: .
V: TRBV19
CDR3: CASSIAGFDEQFF
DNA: TGTGCCAGTAGTATTGCAGGGTTTGATGAGCAGTTCTTC

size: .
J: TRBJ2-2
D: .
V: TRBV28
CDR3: CASRFSGTGELFF
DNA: TGTGCCAGCAGATTCTCGGGCACCGGGGAGCTGTTTTTT

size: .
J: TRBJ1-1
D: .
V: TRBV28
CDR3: CASSLTFLAVTEAFF
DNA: TGTGCCAGCAGTTTGACTTTTTTAGCGGTCACTGAAGCTTTCTTT

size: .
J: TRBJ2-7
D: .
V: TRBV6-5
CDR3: CASSYSYSSYEQYF
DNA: TGTGCCAGCAGTTACTCGTACAGCTCCTACGAGCAGTACTTC

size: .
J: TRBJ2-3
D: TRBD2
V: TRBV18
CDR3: CASSSRPAGGASTDTQYF
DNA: TGTGCCAGCTCCTCGCGACCCGCGGGGGGGGCTAGCACAGATACGCAGTATTTT

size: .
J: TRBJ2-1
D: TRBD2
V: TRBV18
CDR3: CASSPATSGRSHNEQFF
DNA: TGTGCCAGCTCACCAGCTACTAGCGGGAGGTCCCACAATGAGCAGTTCTTC

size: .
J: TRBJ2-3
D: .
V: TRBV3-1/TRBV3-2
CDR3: CASSQGPNTDTQYF
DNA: TGTGCCAGCAGCCAGGGGCCAAACACAGATACGCAGTATTTT